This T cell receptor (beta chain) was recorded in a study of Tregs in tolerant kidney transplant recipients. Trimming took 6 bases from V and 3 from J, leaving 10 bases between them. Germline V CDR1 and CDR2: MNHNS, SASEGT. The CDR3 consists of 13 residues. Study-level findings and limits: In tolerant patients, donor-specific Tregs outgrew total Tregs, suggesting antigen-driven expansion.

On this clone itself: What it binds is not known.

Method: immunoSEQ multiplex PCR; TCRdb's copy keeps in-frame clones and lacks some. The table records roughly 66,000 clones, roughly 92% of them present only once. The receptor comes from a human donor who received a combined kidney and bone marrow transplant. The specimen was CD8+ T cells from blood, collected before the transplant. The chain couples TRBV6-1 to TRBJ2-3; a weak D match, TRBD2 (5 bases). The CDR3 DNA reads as TGTGCCAGCAGAGTACTAGGGACAGATACGCAGTATTTT. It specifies CASRVLGTDTQYF.